Listed here are 5 T cell receptor beta chains from one sample, sequenced in a study of technical replicates of blood from a handful of donors. Sequenced by immunoSEQ multiplex PCR; TCRdb stores in-frame clones only, minus some. The sample consists of nearly 80,000 clones, 85% to 95% of them appearing once. What was sequenced was T cells isolated from PBMCs. These receptors were taken from a human donor in good health.

The CDR3 sequence is CAWNSVVLPDEQYF. The CDR3 coding sequence is TGTGCCTGGAATTCTGTCGTACTTCCTGACGAGCAGTACTTC. V is TRBV30 and J is TRBJ2-7; no firm D call. V was clipped by 4 bases and J by 5 bases, with 18 bases between them. Germline V gene data show CDR1 as GTSNPN and CDR2 as SVGIG (reference sequence). The CDR3 is made up of 14 amino acids.

The rearrangement uses TRBV6-1 and TRBJ2-7, with 9 bases aligning to TRBD1. Germline CDR1 and CDR2: MNHNS and SASEGT. The junction had 3 bases not matched to a gene; V was cut back by 5 bases and J by 4 bases. The CDR3 totals 13 residues. The CDR3 nucleotides are TGTGCCAGCAGTTGGACAGGGGATTACGAGCAGTACTTC. It translates to CASSWTGDYEQYF.

The chain employs TRBV11-3 and TRBJ2-7; D uncertain. CDR1 is SGHNT and CDR2 is YENEEA in the germline V gene. V was clipped by 0 bases and J by 5 bases, with 8 bases between them. The CDR3 runs 13 residues. The chain's CDR3 is CASSLDTTHEQYF. In DNA form, the CDR3 reads TGTGCCAGCAGCTTAGACACAACCCACGAGCAGTACTTC. Using reference TRBV11-3 and TRBJ2-7 for the parts outside the CDR3, the full variable domain is EAGVVQSPRYKIIEKKQPVAFWCNPISGHNTLYWYLQNLGQGPELLIRYENEEAVDDSQLPKDRFSAERLKGVDSTLKIQPAELGDSAVYLCASSLDTTHEQYFGPGTRLTVT.

This clone appeared a few times. The gene calls are TRBV10-2 and TRBJ1-2, with TRBD1 identical over 9 bases. The germline gives CDR1 WSHSY, CDR2 SAAADI. V trimming: 2 bases; J trimming: 7 bases; junction bases outside the gene matches: 8. The CDR3 extends over 15 amino acids. CDR3 DNA: TGCGCCAGCAGTGAGATCCGGGACAGGGTAACTGGCTACACCTTC. Translating it yields CASSEIRDRVTGYTF.

The sample holds one count of this clone. The chain is built from TRBV9 and TRBJ2-3, with 10 bases that match TRBD1. The germline CDR1 and CDR2 sequences are SGDLS and YYNGEE. There are 16 residues in the CDR3. With 4 bases clipped from V and 4 bases from J, the junction kept 9 bases outside the gene matches. The CDR3 is CASSPRGGQGADTQYF. CDR3 nucleotide sequence: TGTGCCAGCAGCCCCAGAGGAGGACAGGGGGCAGATACGCAGTATTTT.